The entry that follows covers one T cell receptor (beta chain) sequence. What it binds is unknown. The source of the thymus tissue was resections taken during corrective heart surgery. Those donating were healthy Finnish infants in corrective surgery for congenital heart defects. This entry is derived from a study of human thymus T cells. Study-wide findings and caveats: Unrelated individuals had highly overlapping thymic repertoires, as reported in related research.

Trimming left V 6 bases short and J 3 bases short, with 9 bases between. Germline V lookup: CDR1 MNHNS, CDR2 SASEGT. This CDR3 has 13 amino acids. This table comes from immunoSEQ multiplex PCR, and its TCRdb copy is limited to in-frame clones, with some not included. The sample comprises tens of thousands of clones, just over 95% of which are singletons, and 0.025% to 0.035% rests with the top ten. This receptor was taken from a boy less than two years old with a congenital heart defect but otherwise immunologically healthy. The sample comprised thymus tissue. This chain uses TRBV6-1 with TRBJ1-5; D is undetermined. The chain's CDR3 is CASRTGSNQPQHF. CDR3 DNA: TGTGCCAGCAGGACGGGATCCAATCAGCCCCAGCATTTT.